Listed here is a single T cell receptor beta chain. The sample belongs to a study of blood T cell repertoires in COVID-19. At the level of the study: Both acute and convalescent COVID-19 samples were obtained from the United States, Italy and Spain. Sources were T cells, B-cell-depleted T cells, or PBMCs; the material itself was cDNA or gDNA.

Libraries were prepared by immunoSEQ multiplex PCR; TCRdb keeps only in-frame clonotypes and omits some of them. Of approximately 230,000 clones in the sample, about nine tenths are singletons; the top ten hold around 2.2%. The CDR3 runs to 16 residues. CDR1 and CDR2 from the germline V gene are SGHAT and FQNNGV. V gave up 1 base and J gave up 2 bases, with 12 bases separating them. The clonotype originates from a man between 25 and 39 years old who had recovered from COVID-19. The rearrangement links TRBV11-2 to TRBJ1-3; tentative D call: TRBD1 (5 bases). The sequenced sample was peripheral blood. CDR3 in DNA: TGTGCCAGCAGCTTAGCCCAATTAGGGGCTGGAAACACCATATATTTT. Translating gives CASSLAQLGAGNTIYF.